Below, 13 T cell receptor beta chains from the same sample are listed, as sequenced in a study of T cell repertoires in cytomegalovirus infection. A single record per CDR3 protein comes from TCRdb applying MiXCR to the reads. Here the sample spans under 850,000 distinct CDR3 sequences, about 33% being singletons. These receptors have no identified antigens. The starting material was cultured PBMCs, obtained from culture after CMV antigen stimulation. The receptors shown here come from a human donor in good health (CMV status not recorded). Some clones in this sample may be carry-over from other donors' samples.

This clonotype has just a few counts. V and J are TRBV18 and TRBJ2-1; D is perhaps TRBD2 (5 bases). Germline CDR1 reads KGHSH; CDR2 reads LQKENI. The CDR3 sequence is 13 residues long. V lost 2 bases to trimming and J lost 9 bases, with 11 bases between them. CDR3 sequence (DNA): TGTGCCAGCTCACCAATTCGGGATACTGAGCAGTTCTTC. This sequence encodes CASSPIRDTEQFF.

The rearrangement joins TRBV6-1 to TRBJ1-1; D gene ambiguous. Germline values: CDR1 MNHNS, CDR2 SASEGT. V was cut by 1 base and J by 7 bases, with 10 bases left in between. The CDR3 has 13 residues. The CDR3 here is CASSEGMRLEAFF. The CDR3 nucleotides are TGTGCCAGCAGTGAAGGGATGAGGCTTGAAGCTTTCTTT.

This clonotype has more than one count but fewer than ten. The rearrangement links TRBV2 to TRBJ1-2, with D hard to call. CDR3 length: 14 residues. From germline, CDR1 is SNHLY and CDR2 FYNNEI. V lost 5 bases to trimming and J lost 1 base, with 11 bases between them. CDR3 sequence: CASSRWTVNYGYTF. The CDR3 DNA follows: TGTGCCAGCAGTCGTTGGACGGTTAACTATGGCTACACCTTC. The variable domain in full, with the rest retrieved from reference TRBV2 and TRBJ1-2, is EPEVTQTPSHQVTQMGQEVILRCVPISNHLYFYWYRQILGQKVEFLVSFYNNEISEKSEIFDDQFSVERPDGSNFTLKIRSTKLEDSAMYFCASSRWTVNYGYTFGSGTRLTVV.

This chain's CDR3 is CASHTDRAGNEQFF. For the CDR3, the DNA is TGTGCCAGCCACACGGACAGGGCGGGAAATGAGCAGTTCTTC. This chain connects TRBV2 to TRBJ2-1; 8 bases match TRBD1. Germline V gene lookup returns CDR1 SNHLY and CDR2 FYNNEI. The CDR3 contains 14 residues. Trimming took 8 bases from V and 7 from J; bases not matched to a gene: 10.

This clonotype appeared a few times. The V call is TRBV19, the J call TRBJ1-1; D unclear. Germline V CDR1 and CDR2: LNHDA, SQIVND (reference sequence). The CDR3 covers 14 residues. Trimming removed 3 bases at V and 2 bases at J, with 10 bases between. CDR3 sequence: CASSIPGVNTEAFF. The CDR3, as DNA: TGTGCCAGTAGTATTCCCGGCGTAAACACTGAAGCTTTCTTT.

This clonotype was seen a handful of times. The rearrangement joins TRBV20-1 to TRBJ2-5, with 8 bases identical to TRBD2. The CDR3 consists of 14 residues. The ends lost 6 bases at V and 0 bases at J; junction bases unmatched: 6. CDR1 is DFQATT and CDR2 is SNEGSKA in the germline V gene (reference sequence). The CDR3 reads CSAVRLAYQETQYF. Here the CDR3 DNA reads TGCAGTGCCGTTCGACTAGCGTACCAAGAGACCCAGTACTTC.

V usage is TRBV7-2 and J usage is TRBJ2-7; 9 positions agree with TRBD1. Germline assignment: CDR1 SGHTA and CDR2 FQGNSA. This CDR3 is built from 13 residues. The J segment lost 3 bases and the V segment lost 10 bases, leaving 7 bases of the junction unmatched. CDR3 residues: CATSGTGFYEQYF. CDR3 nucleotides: TGTGCCACTTCCGGGACAGGGTTCTACGAGCAGTACTTC.

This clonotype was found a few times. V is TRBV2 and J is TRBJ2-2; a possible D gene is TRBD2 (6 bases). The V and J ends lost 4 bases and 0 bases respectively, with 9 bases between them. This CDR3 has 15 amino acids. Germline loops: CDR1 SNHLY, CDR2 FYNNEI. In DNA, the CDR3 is TGTGCCAGCAGTGGGGGACTTACGAACACCGGGGAGCTGTTTTTT. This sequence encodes CASSGGLTNTGELFF.

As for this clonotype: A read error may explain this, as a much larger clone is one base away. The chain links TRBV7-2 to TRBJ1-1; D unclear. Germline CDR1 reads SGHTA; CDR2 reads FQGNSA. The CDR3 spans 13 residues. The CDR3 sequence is CASRTQYGAEALF. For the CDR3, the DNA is TGTGCCAGCAGGACGCAATATGGCGCTGAAGCTCTCTTT.

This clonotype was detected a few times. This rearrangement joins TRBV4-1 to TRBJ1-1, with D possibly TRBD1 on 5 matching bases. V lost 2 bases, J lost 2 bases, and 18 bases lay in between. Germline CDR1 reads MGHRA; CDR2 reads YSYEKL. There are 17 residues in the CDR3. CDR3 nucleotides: TGCGCCAGCAGCCAACCAACAGTCACGGGGCCTAACACTGAAGCTTTCTTT. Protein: CASSQPTVTGPNTEAFF.

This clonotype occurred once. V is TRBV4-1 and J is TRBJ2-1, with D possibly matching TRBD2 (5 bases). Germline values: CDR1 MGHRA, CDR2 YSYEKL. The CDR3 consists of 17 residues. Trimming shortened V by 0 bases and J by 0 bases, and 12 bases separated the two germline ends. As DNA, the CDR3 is TGCGCCAGCAGCCAAGAGTATCGGGGTATCTCCTACAATGAGCAGTTCTTC. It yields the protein CASSQEYRGISYNEQFF.

In nucleotides, the CDR3 is TGTGCCAGCAGCCTGGACAGGTGGGGCACCGGGGAGCTGTTTTTT. Amino acid sequence: CASSLDRWGTGELFF. V gene TRBV12-3 or TRBV12-4 combines with J gene TRBJ2-2; 7 nucleotides line up with TRBD1. This CDR3 contains 15 residues. V lost 6 bases to trimming and J lost 4 bases; unmatched junction nucleotides: 8.

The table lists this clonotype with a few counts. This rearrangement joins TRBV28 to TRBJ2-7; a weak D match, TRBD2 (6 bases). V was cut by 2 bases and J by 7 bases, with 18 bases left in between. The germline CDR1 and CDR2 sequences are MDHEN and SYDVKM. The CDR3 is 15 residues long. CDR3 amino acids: CASSLGVSGVREQYF. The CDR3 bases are TGTGCCAGCAGTTTAGGCGTTTCGGGGGTCCGGGAGCAGTACTTC.